This entry describes one T cell receptor beta chain. Its antigen remains unidentified. The data derive from a study of blood T cells in healthy people across ages. Study at large: When template switching was applied, about one barcoded beta molecule was captured per two T cells.

Primers used in a second PCR of about 6 to 12 cycles were a sample-barcoded 5' primer and a J-beta primer mix. The authors tagged each cDNA molecule using a template-switch adaptor with 12 random nucleotides. TCRdb called the 5' RACE reads again in MiXCR, with one record for every CDR3 protein. This sample has hundreds of thousands of distinct CDR3 sequences; around 28% occur once, and the top ten carry 15% to 20%. Donors ranged from roughly 6 to 90 years old and were healthy Caucasians in Russia. The germline gives CDR1 MGHRA, CDR2 YSYEKL. CDR3 length: 14 amino acids. Study-wide results and caveats: Long-lived and aged donors differed, with more naive CD4+ cells and higher diversity in the long-lived.

The sequenced sample consisted of blood. This sequence originates from a woman aged 80 or older in good health. The chain is built from TRBV4-1 and TRBJ2-5; no clear D. The DNA end favors TRBJ2-7, so the J call may be wrong. CDR3 in DNA: TGCGCCAGCAGCCAAGATCGGGCCCCCTTCGAGCAGTACTTC. It is translated as CASSQDRAPFEQYF.